The 16 T cell receptor beta chains below all came from one sample that was sequenced in a study of T cells in Graves' hyperthyroidism and ophthalmopathy. RNA transcripts provided the source from which TCR beta CDR3 regions were amplified. During a first-round RT-PCR of the TCR CDR3, the HTBI primer set was used. One entry per CDR3 protein results from TCRdb running MiXCR on the multiplex PCR reads. This repertoire shows around 340,000 distinct CDR3 sequences, 21% found once; its top ten account for over 45%. The source material was blood. The receptors come from a woman between 50 and 59 years old with Graves' hyperthyroidism.

This clonotype was detected many times. This chain uses TRBV7-8 with TRBJ1-1; TRBD1 is a possible D gene (6 bases). The CDR3 runs to 15 residues. Trimming pared 5 bases from V and 1 base from J, leaving 14 bases between. Germline values: CDR1 SGHVS, CDR2 FQNEAQ. The CDR3 protein is CASSLMGHPNTEAFF. Written as DNA, the CDR3 is TGTGCCAGCAGCCTCATGGGACATCCGAACACTGAAGCTTTCTTT.

This clonotype was counted at least ten times. This chain uses TRBV6-1 with TRBJ1-2; possible D gene TRBD1, 6 bases. Germline V lookup: CDR1 MNHNS, CDR2 SASEGT. The V and J ends lost 2 bases and 4 bases respectively, with 14 bases between them. The CDR3 length is 15 residues. CDR3 nucleotides: TGTGCCAGCAGTGAATCTGGGGGGCTGAGCTATGGCTACACCTTC. Its translation: CASSESGGLSYGYTF.

This clonotype was counted many times. The rearrangement joins TRBV6-1 to TRBJ2-7, with TRBD2 as a possible D gene (7 bases). Trimming shortened V by 6 bases and J by 0 bases, and 15 bases separated the two germline ends. CDR1 MNHNS and CDR2 SASEGT come from the germline V gene. This CDR3 has 15 residues. The CDR3: CASRAGAASSYEQYF. In nucleotides, the CDR3 is TGTGCCAGCAGGGCGGGGGCCGCAAGCTCCTACGAGCAGTACTTC.

The J gene is TRBJ2-1, the V gene TRBV6-5, with TRBD2 matching 16 bases. V shed 0 bases, J shed 10 bases, and the junction held 6 bases outside the gene matches. The CDR3 has 17 residues. Germline CDR1 and CDR2: MNHEY and SVGAGI. CDR3 sequence (DNA): TGTGCCAGCAGTTACTCGGGACTAGCGGGAGGGCCGGGAGAGCAGTTCTTC. Amino acids: CASSYSGLAGGPGEQFF.

This clonotype was recorded many times. The junction departs from the called germline gene at one end, perhaps through a read error. The chain recombines TRBV5-1 with TRBJ2-7; D unresolved. The length of the CDR3 is 14 residues. Germline values: CDR1 SGHRS, CDR2 YFSETQ. The CDR3 sequence: CASNLGSVSYEQYF. The CDR3 nucleotides read TGCGCCAGCAACTTGGGGTCCGTATCCTACGAGCAGTACTTC.

This clonotype was counted many times. This chain joins TRBV20-1 and TRBJ1-2; 9 positions agree with TRBD1. This CDR3 spans 14 amino acids. CDR1 is DFQATT, CDR2 SNEGSKA, per germline (reference sequence). V shed 3 bases and J 7 bases; nucleotides not matched to a gene: 9. CDR3 sequence reads: CSASSYRGPVGYTF. The CDR3 nucleotides are TGCAGTGCTAGTTCTTACAGGGGGCCGGTTGGCTACACCTTC.

This clonotype has at least ten counts. The rearrangement uses TRBV18 and TRBJ1-1; D call uncertain. Trimming removed 6 bases at V and 7 bases at J, with 9 bases between. Germline assignment: CDR1 KGHSH and CDR2 LQKENI. The CDR3 extends over 11 amino acids. The CDR3 sequence is CASSTQVEAFF. The CDR3 DNA reads TGTGCCAGCTCGACTCAAGTTGAAGCTTTCTTT.

The genes are TRBV19 and TRBJ2-7; 11 positions agree with TRBD2. V trimming: 6 bases; J trimming: 6 bases; junction bases outside the gene matches: 4. CDR1 and CDR2 from the germline V gene are LNHDA and SQIVND (reference sequence). There are 13 residues in the CDR3. CDR3 in amino acids: CASRTGTSGEQYF. For the CDR3, the DNA is TGTGCCAGTAGGACCGGGACTAGCGGCGAGCAGTACTTC.

This clonotype was found many times. The chain couples TRBV2 to TRBJ2-3; TRBD1 agrees at 8 bases. The ends lost 11 bases at V and 1 base at J; junction bases unmatched: 5. CDR1 and CDR2 (germline): SNHLY, FYNNEI. The CDR3 totals 13 residues. The CDR3 spells CADRGPGTDTQYF. CDR3 sequence (DNA): TGTGCCGACAGGGGCCCTGGCACAGATACGCAGTATTTT.

The genes are TRBV19 and TRBJ2-1; TRBD1 agrees at 7 bases. V dropped 7 bases and J dropped 8; count of bases not matched to a gene: 5. Per the germline V gene, CDR1 is LNHDA and CDR2 is SQIVND (reference sequence). This CDR3 is 12 amino acids long. The DNA of the CDR3 is TGTGCCAGTACGACAGGGAGTCATGAGCAGTTCTTC. It is translated as CASTTGSHEQFF.

Only a few counts were recorded for this clonotype. V is TRBV10-2 and J is TRBJ2-7, with D possibly TRBD2 on 6 matching bases. This CDR3 region has 13 residues. The germline V gene has CDR1 WSHSY and CDR2 SAAADI. V lost 3 bases, J lost 3 bases, and 9 bases lay in between. The CDR3 bases are TGCGCCAGCAGTGAAGGTAGCGGCTACGAGCAGTACTTC. Amino acid sequence: CASSEGSGYEQYF.

This clonotype was observed many times. The CDR3 spells CATLRQGYGYTF. CDR3 DNA: TGTGCCACCCTTAGACAGGGATATGGCTACACCTTC. V gene TRBV10-3 combines with J gene TRBJ1-2; 7 nucleotides line up with TRBD1. Germline V gene data show CDR1 as ENHRY and CDR2 as SYGVKD. V dropped 10 bases and J dropped 5; count of bases not matched to a gene: 7. CDR3 length equals 12 residues.

This chain links TRBV7-9 with TRBJ2-3; 7 bases agree with TRBD2. Per germline, CDR1 SEHNR and CDR2 FQNEAQ (reference sequence). The CDR3 is made up of 13 amino acids. After removal of 7 bases from V and 5 bases from J, the junction contained 6 bases not matched to a gene. The DNA for the CDR3 is TGTGCCAGCAAGGGACTATGGCAAGATACGCAGTATTTT. It translates to CASKGLWQDTQYF.

This clonotype was detected many times. CDR3 DNA sequence: TGTGCCAGCAGTTTGCCAGCCAGGGGTTTCGCTGAAGCTTTCTTT. Its translation is CASSLPARGFAEAFF. The chain has TRBV28 and TRBJ1-1; D may be TRBD1 (6 bases). The germline V and J ends were trimmed by 3 bases and 6 bases, with 17 bases remaining between them. Germline loops: CDR1 MDHEN, CDR2 SYDVKM. The CDR3 totals 15 residues.

A few counts support this clonotype. The chain links TRBV19 to TRBJ1-2; D gene ambiguous. This CDR3 has 11 residues. The germline CDR1 and CDR2 sequences are LNHDA and SQIVND (reference sequence). Deletions cut 7 bases from V and 3 bases from J, with 6 bases between. In DNA form, the CDR3 reads TGTGCCAGTAAGGGCTACTATGGCTACACCTTC. Residues: CASKGYYGYTF.

Only a few counts were recorded for this clonotype. The chain carries TRBV11-2 and TRBJ2-7, with a possible D match to TRBD1 (5 bases). Germline assignment: CDR1 SGHAT and CDR2 FQNNGV. The V gene lost 6 bases and the J gene lost 1 base, with 19 bases spanning the gap. This CDR3 has 16 residues. CDR3 nucleotides: TGTGCCAGCAGTCGTCAGGGATCTAGTTTTTCCTACGAGCAGTACTTC. Translation: CASSRQGSSFSYEQYF.